The rows below give T cell receptor beta chains drawn from one sample of a study of memory CD4+ T cells and cytomegalovirus serostatus. Data came from immunoSEQ multiplex PCR; TCRdb stores just in-frame clones and leaves some out. The top ten clones hold 0.6% to 0.65% of a sample with 25,000 to 40,000 clones, about 75% of them seen once. The sequencing input was memory CD4+ T cells from blood. Receptor source: an adult in good health and CMV-seronegative. Some clones in this sample may be carry-over from other donors' samples. The conserved cysteine and the conserved F or W are not part of the CDR3 here.

V gene,J gene,CDR3 length,CDR3 protein
TRBV9,TRBJ2-2,15,ASSVVSGGLNTGELF
TRBV19,TRBJ2-7,13,ASSIGEGGSDEQY
TRBV10-3,TRBJ2-7,14,AISGPRGGAPYEQY
TRBV7-2,TRBJ1-2,15,ASSSTTVGVEGYGYT
TRBV30,TRBJ1-1,10,ALTGMVAEAF
TRBV4-3,TRBJ1-1,12,ASSPGTANTEAF
TRBV11-2,TRBJ1-3,15,ASSPRTDNYGGNTIY
TRBV5-4,TRBJ1-2,14,ASSLGGTEGNYGYT
TRBV2,TRBJ1-4,13,ASRAGRGPNEKLF
TRBV4-1,TRBJ1-2,13,ASSQDKDRAGGYT
TRBV11-2,TRBJ1-3,15,ASSFTALDDSGNTIY
TRBV10-2,TRBJ2-1,12,ASRKPGLVNEQF
TRBV7-2,TRBJ2-5,14,ASSLEWRGFQETQY
TRBV6-6,TRBJ1-5,12,ASSRQGVTQPQH
TRBV27,TRBJ1-1,12,ASSSRPGGTEAF
TRBV5-1,TRBJ1-2,11,ASRGEEGYGYT
TRBV27,TRBJ2-2,14,ASSLWVGSNTGELF
TRBV6-1,TRBJ1-2,11,ASRTGQNYGYT
TRBV10-3,TRBJ1-2,13,AISESTGVIGGYT
TRBV5-1,TRBJ1-6,13,ASSQKTGDGSPLH
TRBV7-8,TRBJ2-1,16,ASSPYRLAAGTYNEQF
TRBV19,TRBJ2-4,12,ASSIGDYKNIQY